Listed below are T cell receptor beta chains from one sample, sequenced in a study of glioma-infiltrating T cells after dendritic cell vaccination. Sequencing used immunoSEQ multiplex PCR; TCRdb keeps in-frame clones, though not all of them. Of roughly 83,000 clones listed, about nine tenths are singletons. The sample here was blood, taken before dendritic cell vaccination. These receptors came from a human donor with glioblastoma. Both conserved end residues are part of each CDR3. The D gene is left open where the match is weak. Size values are once, few and many counts, or a class for expanded clones, and some rows have none.

CDR3,DNA,J,D,V,size,length
CASSLSFEAFF,TGTGCCAGCAGCTTGTCGTTCGAAGCTTTCTTT,TRBJ1-1,-,TRBV7-9,-,11
CASRVGQHNTEAFF,TGTGCCAGCCGGGTGGGGCAGCATAACACTGAAGCTTTCTTT,TRBJ1-1,-,TRBV2,-,14
CASTSNTGLNTEAFF,TGTGCCAGTACCTCAAACACAGGGTTGAACACTGAAGCTTTCTTT,TRBJ1-1,-,TRBV19,-,15
CSARPPKETQYF,TGCAGCGCGAGGCCCCCGAAAGAGACCCAGTACTTC,TRBJ2-5,-,TRBV29-1,-,12
CASSSSDRGGYEQYF,TGTGCCAGTAGTTCCTCGGACAGGGGGGGGTACGAGCAGTACTTC,TRBJ2-7,TRBD1,TRBV19,few,15
CASSPDTGLEKLFF,TGCGCCAGCAGCCCGGACACAGGGCTCGAAAAACTGTTTTTT,TRBJ1-4,-,TRBV5-1,-,14
CASSQVRGGETQYF,TGCGCCAGCAGCCAAGTCAGGGGCGGCGAGACCCAGTACTTC,TRBJ2-5,-,TRBV4-1,-,14
CASSLSLKSSYEQYF,TGTGCCAGCAGCTTAAGCCTGAAGAGCTCCTACGAGCAGTACTTC,TRBJ2-7,-,TRBV7-9,once,15
CASSDSDRGLAGYTF,TGTGCCAGCAGTGATTCGGACAGGGGGCTTGCAGGCTACACCTTC,TRBJ1-2,TRBD1,TRBV2,-,15
CASSQGSLPNEKLFF,TGCGCCAGCAGCCAGGGGTCGCTCCCTAATGAAAAACTGTTTTTT,TRBJ1-4,-,TRBV5-1,-,15
CRTGGAEQYF,TGCAGGACAGGGGGCGCCGAGCAGTACTTC,TRBJ2-7,TRBD1,TRBV20-1,-,10
CASSLSPSGGGYEQYF,TGTGCCAGCAGTTTATCTCCTAGCGGGGGTGGGTACGAGCAGTACTTC,TRBJ2-7,TRBD2,TRBV27,-,16
CASSEMAGAAYEQYF,TGTGCCAGCAGTGAGATGGCAGGGGCAGCGTACGAGCAGTACTTC,TRBJ2-7,-,TRBV6-1,-,15
CASSLADTGGLRWDTEAFF,TGCGCCAGCAGCTTGGCCGATACGGGGGGATTACGGTGGGACACTGAAGCTTTCTTT,TRBJ1-1,-,TRBV5-1,-,19
CASSRLAGYNEQFF,TGTGCCAGCTCGAGGCTAGCGGGGTACAATGAGCAGTTCTTC,TRBJ2-1,TRBD2,TRBV19,-,14